These 20 T cell receptor beta chains share one sample of origin, sequenced in a study of beta chain features in type 1 diabetes. Broader study findings: Patients with Type 1 diabetes showed moderately but significantly shorter TCRB CDR3s in all four CD4+ subsets.

The authors reverse transcribed all of the isolated RNA, so sequencing captured expressed TCRB transcripts. Some clones are missing from TCRdb's copy, which holds only in-frame ones; the method was immunoSEQ multiplex PCR. Among nearly 350,000 clones listed, roughly 9% were seen once. What these receptors recognize is not known. The sequencing sample was made of central memory CD4+ T cells from blood. All receptors derive from a man under 40 with type 1 diabetes.

This clone was seen more than once but under ten times. The same CDR3 arises from other DNA sequences in this sample as well. The V gene is TRBV7-9, the J gene TRBJ2-1, with TRBD2 matching over 13 bases. Trimming took 5 bases from V and 4 from J; bases not matched to a gene: 5. CDR1 is SEHNR and CDR2 is FQNEAQ in the germline V gene (reference sequence). CDR3 size: 16 residues. The CDR3 here is CASSGGTSGVYNEQFF. The CDR3 region has the DNA TGTGCCAGCAGCGGAGGGACTAGCGGGGTTTACAATGAGCAGTTCTTC. The full variable domain, with the rest looked up from reference TRBV7-9 and TRBJ2-1, is DTGVSQNPRHKITKRGQNVTFRCDPISEHNRLYWYRQTLGQGPEFLTYFQNEAQLEKSRLLSDRFSAERPKGSFSTLEIQRTEQGDSAMYLCASSGGTSGVYNEQFFGPGTRLTVL.

This clone was counted a few times. The chain links TRBV5-1 to TRBJ2-2; D gene uncertain. Germline CDR1 and CDR2: SGHRS and YFSETQ. The CDR3 spans 13 residues. Between the trimmed V and J ends, which lost 2 bases and 6 bases, there was a span of 8 bases. The chain's CDR3 is CASSLTESGELFF. In nucleotides, the CDR3 is TGCGCCAGCAGCTTAACAGAATCCGGGGAGCTGTTTTTT.

This clone was seen a few times. This rearrangement joins TRBV19 to TRBJ1-2; a possible D gene is TRBD1 (6 bases). CDR1 and CDR2 (germline): LNHDA, SQIVND (reference sequence). The CDR3 sequence is 13 residues long. V lost 7 bases, J lost 4 bases, and 13 bases lay in between. The CDR3 region is CASNWGGGYGYTF. The CDR3 coding sequence is TGTGCCAGTAACTGGGGGGGCGGCTATGGCTACACCTTC.

The chain couples TRBV4-3 to TRBJ1-1; no definite D call. The CDR3 runs 13 residues. V gave up 5 bases and J gave up 0 bases, with 7 bases separating them. Germline V CDR1 and CDR2: LGHNA, YSLEER. CDR3 loop: CASSRVMNTEAFF. The CDR3 DNA follows: TGCGCCAGCAGCAGAGTTATGAACACTGAAGCTTTCTTT.

CDR3 loop: CASSQDTDYEQYF. The CDR3, as DNA: TGCGCCAGCAGCCAAGACACGGACTACGAGCAGTACTTC. The chain uses TRBV5-1 and TRBJ2-7; D is undetermined. Trimming cost V 4 bases and J 3 bases, with 11 bases left between them. The germline CDR1 and CDR2 sequences are SGHRS and YFSETQ. The CDR3 extends over 13 amino acids.

Ten or more counts support this clone. The chain joins TRBV10-2 to TRBJ2-1, with D maybe TRBD1 (5 bases). Trimming pared 7 bases from V and 3 bases from J, leaving 7 bases between. Germline CDR1 and CDR2: WSHSY and SAAADI. The CDR3 loop spans 12 amino acids. Written as DNA, the CDR3 is TGCGCCAGCACTGACAGCTACAATGAGCAGTTCTTC. This sequence encodes CASTDSYNEQFF.

This chain links TRBV14 with TRBJ1-2; weak D call: TRBD1 (6 bases). Trimming stripped 6 bases from V and 8 bases from J, with 19 bases between. Looked up from germline, CDR1 is SGHDN and CDR2 is FVKESK. The length of the CDR3 is 14 residues. CDR3 in amino acids: CASSHDLGGQGYTF. The CDR3, as DNA: TGTGCCAGCAGTCACGATTTGGGGGGGCAAGGCTACACCTTC.

This clone was counted between two and nine times. The rearrangement links TRBV30 to TRBJ2-6; maybe TRBD1 (5 bases). This CDR3 has 13 amino acids. Germline assignment: CDR1 GTSNPN and CDR2 SVGIG (reference sequence). Trimming took 4 bases from V and 5 from J, leaving 9 bases between them. CDR3 DNA sequence: TGTGCCTGGACATCAGGGTGGGCCAACGTCCTGACTTTC. Protein: CAWTSGWANVLTF.

This clone has more than one count but fewer than ten. This chain joins TRBV19 and TRBJ2-3; D unclear. This CDR3 has 13 residues. Trimming removed 3 bases from V and 3 bases from J, with 7 bases in between. Germline assignment: CDR1 LNHDA and CDR2 SQIVND (reference sequence). The CDR3 is CASSIQPTDTQYF. The DNA for the CDR3 is TGTGCCAGTAGTATCCAACCTACAGATACGCAGTATTTT. Complete variable domain (other parts from reference TRBV19 and TRBJ2-3): DGGITQSPKYLFRKEGQNVTLSCEQNLNHDAMYWYRQDPGQGLRLIYYSQIVNDFQKGDIAEGYSVSREKKESFPLTVTSAQKNPTAFYLCASSIQPTDTQYFGPGTRLTVL.

In DNA, the CDR3 is TGCGCCAGCAGAAAGGACGCCACAGGGGGCAACTCCTATAATTCACCCCTCCACTTT. Residues: CASRKDATGGNSYNSPLHF. The rearrangement joins TRBV5-1 to TRBJ1-6, with 9 bases aligning to TRBD1. The CDR3 extends over 19 amino acids. Unmatched junction bases numbered 12, after V lost 5 bases and J lost 0 bases. The germline V gene encodes CDR1 SGHRS and CDR2 YFSETQ.

This clone has ten or more counts. The chain has TRBV19 and TRBJ1-1; D is perhaps TRBD1 (6 bases). V lost 6 bases and J 1 base, leaving 15 bases between the germline ends. This CDR3 comprises 15 residues. The germline CDR1 and CDR2 sequences are LNHDA and SQIVND (reference sequence). The CDR3: CASSTTGRRNTEAFF. The CDR3 DNA sequence: TGTGCCAGTAGCACAACAGGGCGGAGGAACACTGAAGCTTTCTTT.

In this sample, this clone turned up a few times. V and J are TRBV4-3 and TRBJ2-3; no firm D call. Per germline, CDR1 LGHNA and CDR2 YSLEER. The V end lost 2 bases, the J end lost 5 bases, and 11 bases lay between the germline ends. The CDR3 length is 14 residues. CDR3: CASSQLSTGDTQYF. DNA of the CDR3: TGCGCCAGCAGCCAATTAAGCACGGGAGATACGCAGTATTTT.

This clone was recorded a few times. V and J are TRBV5-1 and TRBJ2-3, with TRBD2 matching over 9 bases. V shed 0 bases, J shed 6 bases, and the junction held 11 bases outside the gene matches. Looked up from germline, CDR1 is SGHRS and CDR2 is YFSETQ. The CDR3 has 17 amino acids. The chain's CDR3 is CASSLAASGVLRDTQYF. CDR3 DNA: TGCGCCAGCAGCTTGGCCGCTAGCGGGGTCCTCAGGGATACGCAGTATTTT.

V gene TRBV7-2 combines with J gene TRBJ2-1; D uncertain. Germline CDR1 and CDR2: SGHTA and FQGNSA. V lost 11 bases, J lost 7 bases, and 15 bases lay in between. The CDR3 loop spans 12 amino acids. The CDR3 sequence is CALSWGRNEQFF. The DNA of the CDR3 is TGTGCCTTAAGCTGGGGTCGGAATGAGCAGTTCTTC.

The chain recombines TRBV7-2 with TRBJ2-3; 11 bases match TRBD2. Germline V CDR1 and CDR2: SGHTA, FQGNSA. The CDR3 consists of 16 residues. V shed 4 bases and J 2 bases; nucleotides not matched to a gene: 5. The CDR3 loop reads CASSSRTSGLTDTQYF. DNA for the CDR3: TGTGCCAGCAGCTCCCGGACTAGCGGGCTCACAGATACGCAGTATTTT.

The chain couples TRBV20-1 to TRBJ2-1; D not certain. CDR3 length equals 10 residues. Germline CDR1 and CDR2: DFQATT and SNEGSKA (reference sequence). Between the trimmed V and J ends, which lost 6 bases and 10 bases, there was a span of 10 bases. In nucleotides, the CDR3 is TGCAGTGCATCAGGAGCGGAGCAGTTCTTC. Translating gives CSASGAEQFF.

This clone appeared a few times. The CDR3 is CSARATGGYTF. CDR3 DNA sequence: TGCAGTGCTAGAGCCACCGGGGGCTACACCTTC. J is TRBJ1-2 and V is TRBV20-1; D unclear. Between the trimmed V and J ends, which lost 1 base and 8 bases, there was a span of 8 bases. The CDR3 runs 11 residues. CDR1 is DFQATT and CDR2 is SNEGSKA in the germline V gene (reference sequence).

This clone was counted many times. The CDR3 nucleotides read TGTGCCAGCAGTTCGGGACAGGGTCGCGAGCAGTACTTC. This gives the protein CASSSGQGREQYF. The chain couples TRBV28 to TRBJ2-7, with 9 bases lining up with TRBD1. The CDR3 is made up of 13 amino acids. The V and J ends lost 4 bases and 6 bases, in that order; junction bases with no gene match: 4. The germline gives CDR1 MDHEN, CDR2 SYDVKM.

This clone was recorded many times. The chain is built from TRBV18 and TRBJ1-1; no clear D. The V end lost 5 bases, the J end lost 0 bases, and 7 bases lay between the germline ends. The germline V gene encodes CDR1 KGHSH and CDR2 LQKENI. The CDR3 consists of 13 residues. For the CDR3, the DNA is TGTGCCAGCTCAGCGACCATGAACACTGAAGCTTTCTTT. Translating gives CASSATMNTEAFF.

The rearrangement joins TRBV28 to TRBJ1-2; maybe TRBD1 (6 bases). The ends were cut back, 3 bases at V and 7 bases at J, with 18 bases in the middle. Looked up from germline, CDR1 is MDHEN and CDR2 is SYDVKM. CDR3 length equals 15 residues. This CDR3 is CASSFGRGLSSGYTF. CDR3 sequence (DNA): TGTGCCAGCAGTTTCGGGCGGGGGCTGTCTTCTGGCTACACCTTC.